A selection of T cell receptor beta chains follows, all from one sample in a study of cytomegalovirus exposure and HLA in healthy donors. Method: immunoSEQ multiplex PCR; TCRdb's copy keeps in-frame clones and lacks some. This sample has 200,000 to 250,000 clones, with around four fifths found just once. Sequenced input: PBMCs. Receptors were obtained from a woman in her 30s in good health and CMV-seropositive. The conserved cysteine and the conserved F or W are not part of the CDR3 here. D genes are given only for firm matches.

TRBV5-1	TRBD2	ASSPGLAVSSYEQY
TRBV2	NA	ASSVGIGYT
TRBV9	NA	ASSVVSGTGANTGELF
TRBV2	TRBD2	ASSPKTSVQETQY
TRBV10-1	TRBD1	ASSGSQGTGPDTQY
TRBV7-3	TRBD1	ASSLRGTGVDTQY
TRBV9	NA	ASSTSGSYGYT
TRBV28	TRBD1	ASRGTDSYEQY
TRBV7-9	TRBD1	ASSTDRGSVKLF
TRBV4-1	NA	ASSQDNPKRASSYNEQF
TRBV18	TRBD1	ASSPPGQGPYNEQF
TRBV27	NA	AAGGQFSGELF
TRBV5-4	TRBD1	ASSLKTGEFGYT
TRBV29-1	NA	SVEEGTEAF
TRBV9	TRBD1	ASSARQGWTDTQY
TRBV10-3	TRBD1	AISESETGNSYEQY
TRBV6-5	NA	ASSYNLNTEAF
TRBV7-2	NA	ASSLNGNTGELF
TRBV6-5	TRBD1	ASRTGVPGETQY
TRBV9	TRBD1	ASSVDRGLENTEAF
TRBV6-6	TRBD1	ASKDRVGDTGELF
TRBV28	NA	ASSFLNGGYEQY
TRBV7-2	NA	ASSPQDRYGYT
TRBV7-3	TRBD1	ASSAGGADTQY
TRBV4-1	TRBD1	ASSQVQGGNQPQH
TRBV10-2	TRBD2	ASRKTSGAYNEQF
TRBV5-8	TRBD1	ASSSNRGANTEAF